This paragraph covers one TCR beta chain sequence. Its antigen target is currently unknown. Base qualities are not at hand, and no much larger clone is one base apart. There are 14 amino acids in the CDR3, from cysteine to phenylalanine inclusive. Only CDR3 DNA is held: 42 bases, read in frame from base 1. Trimming removed 6 bases from V and 0 bases from J, leaving 11 bases between the germline ends. In the germline V gene, CDR1 corresponds to SGHTA and CDR2 to FQGNSA. These data are taken from a study of blood T cell repertoires in COVID-19 (dated by TCRdb to 2018 to 2020). Notes on the research overall: Samples covering the acute and convalescent phases of COVID-19 were provided by collaborators in the United States, Italy and Spain. Samples came from the ongoing ImmuneRACE study (first 160 participants) plus 1,254 subjects from 6 global collaborators. The dataset comprised deeply sampled blood TCRbeta repertoires from subjects exposed to, actively infected with, or recovered from COVID-19. The repertoires were made available in a free public database intended to serve as a resource for research on the immune response to SARS-CoV-2. The material from the prospective study consisted of cDNA or gDNA derived from T cells, B-cell-depleted T cells, or PBMCs. HLA class I and class II types, where available, came from metadata supplied by the sample provider rather than from assay-based typing. A de-identified subject ID, COVID-19 status, age in years and sex were almost always included in the sample metadata.

TCRbeta CDR3 regions were amplified from genomic DNA using the immunoSEQ Assay, a bias-controlled multiplex PCR. As for the authors' bioinformatics: Nucleated cell counts per sample were estimated from amplification of reference gene primers within the assay. To quantify the absolute abundance of each unique TCRbeta CDR3 rearrangement, sequence reads were collapsed and filtered. For each sample, productive Simpson clonality was calculated by taking the square root of Simpson's diversity index across productive rearrangements. What TCRdb holds here is the immuneACCESS table cut down to in-frame rearrangements. Part of the clones is not present; checked against another copy, under half of the missing clones reflect an unresolved V gene, and the others are unexplained. That table supplies the V and J calls and clone size; D and trimming were determined from the DNA. Within this sample are under 150,000 clones, with approximately 85% of them counted one time only. The biggest ten clones account for 6.5% to 9.5% of the sample.

Overall results and qualifications from the work: How much clinical and demographic metadata was included differed by source and by participant, and the metadata was provided uncurated.

In Seattle, one collaborating source enrolled patients while the infection was active and tracked those patients longitudinally over the course of disease. Whole blood was collected in K2EDTA tubes by collaborating institutions according to the institutions' own protocols. For TCRbeta analysis, collaborator samples were shipped as frozen whole blood, as isolated PBMCs, or as DNA extracted from either sample type. The TCR originated in a woman aged 60 to 75 with COVID-19, enrolled during active disease. The source material was peripheral blood. Recombination connected TRBV7-2 to TRBJ1-1; possibly the D gene is TRBD1, per 6 matching bases. CDR3 sequence: CASSTDRMNTEAFF. The DNA sequence reads TGTGCCAGCAGTACGGACAGAATGAACACTGAAGCTTTCTTT.